This T cell receptor (beta chain) was profiled in a study of shared clonotypes between healthy human individuals. CDR3 length: 14 amino acids. V lost 4 bases, J lost 6 bases, and 16 bases lay in between. Germline V gives CDR1 SGHDT, CDR2 YYEEEE. Data came from immunoSEQ multiplex PCR; TCRdb stores just in-frame clones and leaves some out. The table lists roughly 2.2 million clones, approximately 95% of them singletons, with 0.39% in the top ten. The receptor was derived from a man aged 18 to 35 in good health. Some clones in this sample may be carry-over from other donors' samples. V usage is TRBV5-6 and J usage is TRBJ1-2, with D possibly TRBD1 on 5 matching bases. Sequencing was carried out using naive CD4+ T cells from PBMCs. The sample's subset: CD45RA+ positively selected. CDR3 region: CASSRGRGENGYTF. In DNA, the CDR3 is TGTGCCAGCAGCCGGGGCCGGGGGGAAAATGGCTACACCTTC.